These 17 T cell receptor beta chains originate from one sample sequenced in a study of identical twins. TCRdb redid the calling of the 5' RACE reads with MiXCR, one entry per CDR3 protein. This sample yields around 450,000 distinct CDR3 sequences, of which 12% to 15% are seen a single time; approximately 0.52% belongs to the top ten. These data were likewise used in another study, on yellow fever vaccine responses in identical twins.

The sample consisted of CD4+ T cells sorted from blood. The receptors here all came from a woman aged 18-29 years in good health.

This clonotype was observed a few times. The chain joins TRBV7-2 to TRBJ2-4; tentatively, D is TRBD1 (6 bases). The CDR3 contains 12 residues. Germline V lookup: CDR1 SGHTA, CDR2 FQGNSA. With 5 bases removed from V and 12 bases from J, the gap between germline ends came to 14 bases. The CDR3 region is CASSGKGEPQYF. The CDR3 coding sequence is TGTGCCAGCAGCGGGAAGGGGGAACCTCAGTACTTC.

The chain links TRBV27 to TRBJ2-5; TRBD2 matches at 8 bases. The CDR3 spans 18 residues. Germline assignment: CDR1 MNHEY and CDR2 SMNVEV (reference sequence). The CDR3 region is CTRSLGTRAQPYQETQYF. For the CDR3, the DNA is TGTACCCGCAGTTTAGGGACTAGAGCCCAACCGTACCAAGAGACCCAGTACTTC.

The gene calls are TRBV12-3 or TRBV12-4 and TRBJ2-1, with D possibly TRBD2 on 5 matching bases. The germline V and J ends were trimmed by 5 bases and 7 bases, with 21 bases remaining between them. The CDR3 length is 16 residues. The CDR3 reads CASSPTAAPKFNEQFF. The CDR3 DNA is TGTGCCAGCAGTCCCACAGCGGCGCCCAAATTTAATGAGCAGTTCTTC.

V is TRBV7-3 and J is TRBJ2-5; weak D call: TRBD2 (6 bases). Germline CDR1 and CDR2: SGHTA and FQGTGA. The CDR3 consists of 16 residues. Trimming removed 1 base at V and 5 bases at J, with 17 bases between. CDR3 DNA sequence: TGTGCCAGCAGCTTAATTGGGACTTTTGGCCGGGAGACCCAGTACTTC. Translating it yields CASSLIGTFGRETQYF.

The chain is built from TRBV9 and TRBJ2-7; TRBD2 matches 7 bases. The CDR3 extends over 13 amino acids. Looked up from germline, CDR1 is SGDLS and CDR2 is YYNGEE. V shed 2 bases, J shed 2 bases, and the junction held 1 base outside the gene matches. The CDR3 DNA reads TGTGCCAGCAGCGTGGGAGGGACCTACGAGCAGTACTTC. Translation: CASSVGGTYEQYF.

This clonotype came up many times. The V gene is TRBV5-1, the J gene TRBJ1-2; TRBD1 aligns across 7 bases. The CDR3 has 14 residues. Trimming at V came to 0 bases and at J to 4 bases, leaving 3 bases not matched to a gene. The germline V gene has CDR1 SGHRS and CDR2 YFSETQ. DNA for the CDR3: TGCGCCAGCAGCTTGGTCGGGGACAGCTATGGCTACACCTTC. Amino acids: CASSLVGDSYGYTF.

This clonotype was detected ten times or more. The chain is built from TRBV20-1 and TRBJ2-3, with 7 positions matching TRBD1. Germline CDR1 is DFQATT and CDR2 is SNEGSKA (reference sequence). This CDR3 comprises 13 residues. The CDR3 bases are TGCAGCAATACACAGGGGCGCGGGGATACGCAGTATTTT. Protein product: CSNTQGRGDTQYF.

The rearrangement joins TRBV6-2 or TRBV6-3 to TRBJ2-7; D is perhaps TRBD1 (5 bases). The CDR3 is made up of 14 amino acids. Germline-derived CDR1 and CDR2 are MNHEY and SVGEGT. Deletions cut 1 base from V and 1 base from J, with 8 bases between. This CDR3 is CASSYWGRSYEQYF. The CDR3 DNA reads TGTGCCAGCAGTTACTGGGGCAGATCCTACGAGCAGTACTTC.

This clonotype was found a few times. This chain joins TRBV12-3 or TRBV12-4 and TRBJ1-2; D not certain. The length of the CDR3 is 11 residues. Trimming removed 5 bases from V and 8 bases from J, with 9 bases in between. CDR3 in amino acids: CASSGVRGYTF. CDR3 nucleotide sequence: TGTGCCAGCAGTGGGGTGAGGGGCTACACCTTC.

This clonotype was detected only a few times. V usage is TRBV4-3 and J usage is TRBJ2-7, with TRBD2 as a possible D gene (6 bases). Germline-derived CDR1 and CDR2 are LGHNA and YSLEER. This CDR3 is built from 15 residues. V was clipped by 4 bases and J by 3 bases, with 16 bases between them. Here the CDR3 DNA reads TGCGCCAGCAGCCTAGGCGGGGCCGCCATCTACGAGCAGTACTTC. Amino acids: CASSLGGAAIYEQYF.

This clonotype came up many times. The CDR3 region is CASSVNNEQFF. CDR3 nucleotides: TGTGCCAGCAGCGTCAACAATGAGCAGTTCTTC. The chain uses TRBV11-2 and TRBJ2-1; D is uncertain. The CDR3 loop spans 11 amino acids. The V end was cut by 5 bases, the J end by 5 bases, with 4 bases between. Germline V CDR1 and CDR2: SGHAT, FQNNGV.

For the CDR3, the DNA is TGTGCCAGCAGTTTTCTCGGGGTTACTCAGCCCCAGCATTTT. This codes for CASSFLGVTQPQHF. The chain links TRBV12-3 or TRBV12-4 to TRBJ1-5; D is unresolved. Trimming cost V 3 bases and J 6 bases, with 12 bases left between them. CDR3 length: 14 residues.

This chain connects TRBV7-3 to TRBJ1-2, with D possibly matching TRBD1 (5 bases). The germline V gene encodes CDR1 SGHTA and CDR2 FQGTGA. The CDR3 consists of 13 residues. Trimming pared 6 bases from V and 7 bases from J, leaving 15 bases between. The CDR3 coding sequence is TGTGCCAGCAGTCCCGGGACTGCGGGTGGCTACACCTTC. It translates to CASSPGTAGGYTF.

This clonotype was recorded only once. The rearrangement links TRBV9 to TRBJ2-7; D uncertain. CDR1 and CDR2 (germline): SGDLS, YYNGEE. This CDR3 has 13 residues. The V end was cut by 1 base, the J end by 4 bases, with 9 bases between. CDR3: CASSVSPLYEQYF. The DNA for the CDR3 is TGTGCCAGCAGCGTATCCCCACTTTACGAGCAGTACTTC.

This clonotype was seen a handful of times. The genes are TRBV11-2 and TRBJ2-5, with TRBD2 matching 16 bases. CDR1 is SGHAT, CDR2 FQNNGV, per germline. The V and J ends lost 2 bases and 2 bases, in that order; junction bases with no gene match: 8. CDR3 length: 19 amino acids. Here the CDR3 DNA reads TGTGCCAGCAGCTTAACTCCGGGACTAGCGGGGGGGGTACAAGAGACCCAGTACTTC. It codes for CASSLTPGLAGGVQETQYF. Full variable domain (outside the CDR3, taken from reference TRBV11-2 and TRBJ2-5): EAGVAQSPRYKIIEKRQSVAFWCNPISGHATLYWYQQILGQGPKLLIQFQNNGVVDDSQLPKDRFSAERLKGVDSTLKIQPAKLEDSAVYLCASSLTPGLAGGVQETQYFGPGTRLLVL.

The chain couples TRBV3-1 to TRBJ1-1; 8 positions match TRBD1. Germline-derived CDR1 and CDR2 are LGHDT and YNNKEL (reference sequence). The V segment lost 1 base and the J segment 6 bases; nucleotides outside the gene matches: 7. CDR3 size: 15 residues. DNA of the CDR3: TGTGCCAGCAGCCAAGCAGGGGGCTATATCTCTGAAGCTTTCTTT. It yields the protein CASSQAGGYISEAFF.

In this sample, this clonotype turned up a few times. This rearrangement joins TRBV28 to TRBJ1-2; TRBD1 matches at 9 bases. V shed 3 bases and J 0 bases; nucleotides not matched to a gene: 5. Germline CDR1 and CDR2: MDHEN and SYDVKM. The CDR3 has 16 residues. CDR3 sequence reads: CASSLAGDRANYGYTF. The CDR3 nucleotides read TGTGCCAGCAGTTTGGCGGGGGACAGGGCTAACTATGGCTACACCTTC.